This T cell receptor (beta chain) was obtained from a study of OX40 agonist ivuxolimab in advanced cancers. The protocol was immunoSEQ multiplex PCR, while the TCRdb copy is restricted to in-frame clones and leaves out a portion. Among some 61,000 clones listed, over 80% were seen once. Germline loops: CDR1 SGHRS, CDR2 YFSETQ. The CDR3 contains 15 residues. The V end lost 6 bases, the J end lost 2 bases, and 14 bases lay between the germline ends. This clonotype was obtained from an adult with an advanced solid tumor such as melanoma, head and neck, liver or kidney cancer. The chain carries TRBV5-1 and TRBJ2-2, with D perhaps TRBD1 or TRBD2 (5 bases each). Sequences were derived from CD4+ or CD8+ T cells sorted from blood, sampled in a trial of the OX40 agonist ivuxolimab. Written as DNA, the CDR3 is TGCGCCAGCAACGATCCGGGACGTAACACCGGGGAGCTGTTTTTT. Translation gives CASNDPGRNTGELFF.